The 25 T cell receptor beta chains presented below share a single source sample, sequenced in a study of blood T cell repertoires in COVID-19. Sequencing was performed with immunoSEQ multiplex PCR; in TCRdb, only in-frame clones are kept and a portion is missing. The table includes about 250,000 clones, approximately 88% detected once. Sequencing used peripheral blood. All receptors come from a woman in her twenties or thirties with COVID-19, enrolled during active disease.

A single count supports this clone. The chain combines TRBV5-5 with TRBJ2-7, with 9 bases fitting TRBD2. Germline CDR1 reads SGHKS; CDR2 reads YYEKEE (reference sequence). This CDR3 comprises 19 residues. J gave up 2 bases and V 3 bases, and 18 bases lay outside the gene matches. The CDR3 sequence: CASSSPTSGITTPPYEQYF. DNA for the CDR3: TGTGCCAGCAGCTCACCGACTAGCGGAATTACAACCCCCCCCTACGAGCAGTACTTC.

This chain uses TRBV24-1 with TRBJ2-4; 16 nucleotides agree with TRBD2. J was trimmed by 8 bases and V by 3 bases; bases with no gene match: 3. There are 16 residues in the CDR3. Germline V CDR1 and CDR2: KGHDR, SFDVKD. The CDR3 DNA reads as TGTGCCACCAGTGATGGGACTAGCGGGAGGGGTTACATTCAGTACTTC. The encoded protein is CATSDGTSGRGYIQYF.

The chain has TRBV7-2 and TRBJ2-1, with D perhaps TRBD2 (6 bases). V lost 1 base, J lost 3 bases, and 13 bases lay in between. The V gene's germline CDR1 is SGHTA and CDR2 FQGNSA. CDR3 size: 16 residues. In nucleotides, the CDR3 is TGTGCCAGCAGCTTAGAAGGAGTTAGCGGCTACAATGAGCAGTTCTTC. It specifies CASSLEGVSGYNEQFF.

This chain uses TRBV18 with TRBJ2-2; D is ambiguous. Germline V lookup: CDR1 KGHSH, CDR2 LQKENI. CDR3 length: 17 amino acids. Between the trimmed V and J ends, which lost 5 bases and 2 bases, there was a span of 18 bases. CDR3 residues: CASSVSTPGSNTGELFF. CDR3 bases: TGTGCCAGCTCAGTTTCTACGCCCGGGTCTAACACCGGGGAGCTGTTTTTT.

The chain carries TRBV6-5 and TRBJ1-5, with a tentative D call TRBD1 (6 bases). V was trimmed by 3 bases and J by 3 bases, leaving 9 bases between them. The CDR3 is 14 amino acids. Per the germline V gene, CDR1 is MNHEY and CDR2 is SVGAGI. The CDR3 loop is CASSYGQFNQPQHF. CDR3 nucleotide sequence: TGTGCCAGCAGTTATGGACAGTTCAATCAGCCCCAGCATTTT.

A note on this clone: At the DNA level, this CDR3 is encoded by other sequences in the same sample as well. This chain uses TRBV6-5 with TRBJ1-1; D gene unclear. The CDR3 sequence is 13 residues long. V was pared by 3 bases and J by 1 base, with 6 bases between. Germline V gene data show CDR1 as MNHEY and CDR2 as SVGAGI. In nucleotides, the CDR3 is TGTGCCAGCAGTTATACCGGGAACACTGAAGCTTTCTTT. The encoded protein is CASSYTGNTEAFF.

The chain links TRBV27 to TRBJ2-3, with TRBD2 as a possible D gene (7 bases). V was trimmed by 6 bases and J by 2 bases, leaving 15 bases between them. This CDR3 comprises 15 residues. Germline V gives CDR1 MNHEY, CDR2 SMNVEV (reference sequence). The CDR3 nucleotides are TGTGCCAGCAGCGGGCGGGGGCGATACACAGATACGCAGTATTTT. Translated, it gives CASSGRGRYTDTQYF.

This clone was seen a single time. The CDR3 sequence: CASSGEGTSGSSYNEQFF. DNA for the CDR3: TGTGCCAGCAGCGGCGAAGGGACTAGCGGGAGCTCCTACAATGAGCAGTTCTTC. The genes are TRBV9 and TRBJ2-1; TRBD2 aligns across 14 bases. Germline V gene data show CDR1 as SGDLS and CDR2 as YYNGEE. V lost 3 bases, J lost 0 bases, and 5 bases stayed unmatched. This CDR3 contains 18 residues.

This clone came up once. This chain links TRBV19 with TRBJ1-2; weak D call: TRBD1 (5 bases). Trimming stripped 6 bases from V and 4 bases from J, with 27 bases between. The CDR3 has 18 residues. Looked up from germline, CDR1 is LNHDA and CDR2 is SQIVND (reference sequence). The CDR3 protein is CASRTRHPKKTETYGYTF. Written as DNA, the CDR3 is TGTGCCAGTAGGACCCGGCACCCTAAAAAGACAGAGACCTATGGCTACACCTTC.

This rearrangement joins TRBV5-4 to TRBJ2-1, with 9 bases lining up with TRBD2. The junction had 10 bases not matched to a gene; V was cut back by 4 bases and J by 8 bases. CDR1 and CDR2 from the germline V gene are SGHNT and YYREEE (reference sequence). This CDR3 has 15 amino acids. CDR3 DNA sequence: TGTGCCAGCAGCCCTCCTGCGGGGGGGCTAGATGAGCAGTTCTTC. This sequence encodes CASSPPAGGLDEQFF.

The chain recombines TRBV6-6 with TRBJ2-5; maybe TRBD2 (6 bases). Trimming removed 5 bases at V and 5 bases at J, with 9 bases between. The CDR3 contains 12 residues. Looked up from germline, CDR1 is MNHNY and CDR2 is SVGAGI (reference sequence). CDR3 sequence reads: CASSRDSETQYF. CDR3 bases: TGTGCCAGCAGTCGGGACTCGGAGACCCAGTACTTC.

The CDR3 protein is CASSWTSGGYNEQFF. DNA for the CDR3: TGTGCCAGCAGCTGGACTAGCGGGGGGTACAATGAGCAGTTCTTC. This chain joins TRBV3-1 (or the pseudogene TRBV3-2) and TRBJ2-1; 14 bases agree with TRBD2. Trimming removed 5 bases from V and 4 bases from J; junction bases left unmatched: 1. From germline, CDR1 is LGHDT and CDR2 YNNKEL (reference sequence). CDR3 length: 15 amino acids.

V gene TRBV3-1 (or the pseudogene TRBV3-2) combines with J gene TRBJ1-4; 7 bases align to TRBD1. Germline V lookup: CDR1 LGHDT, CDR2 YNNKEL (reference sequence). V gave up 2 bases and J gave up 6 bases; unmatched junction bases: 12. This CDR3 spans 17 amino acids. CDR3 region: CASSQKWETQGDEKLFF. Written as DNA, the CDR3 is TGTGCCAGCAGCCAAAAATGGGAAACGCAGGGGGATGAAAAACTGTTTTTT.

The chain couples TRBV29-1 to TRBJ1-2; the match to TRBD1 covers 9 bases. Per the germline V gene, CDR1 is SQVTM and CDR2 is ANQGSEA. V dropped 7 bases and J dropped 4; count of bases not matched to a gene: 7. The CDR3 extends over 13 amino acids. CDR3 DNA: TGCAGCGCTAGGACAGGGGCCATCTATGGCTACACCTTC. It yields the protein CSARTGAIYGYTF.

V is TRBV7-2 and J is TRBJ2-5; 11 nucleotides align to TRBD2. The junction had 1 base not matched to a gene; V was cut back by 4 bases and J by 3 bases. Germline assignment: CDR1 SGHTA and CDR2 FQGNSA. The CDR3 runs 14 residues. The CDR3 sequence is CASSSGLAEETQYF. CDR3 nucleotides: TGTGCCAGCAGCTCGGGACTAGCGGAAGAGACCCAGTACTTC.

The chain couples TRBV6-4 to TRBJ1-1, with 8 bases identical to TRBD1. Trimming removed 2 bases from V and 1 base from J; junction bases left unmatched: 6. The CDR3 runs 16 residues. Germline CDR1 and CDR2: MRHNA and SNTAGT. CDR3 bases: TGTGCCAGCAGTGACACCCCGGGACAGGCGAACACTGAAGCTTTCTTT. It yields the protein CASSDTPGQANTEAFF.

The gene calls are TRBV27 and TRBJ2-1, with 8 bases aligning to TRBD1. J gave up 4 bases and V 3 bases, and 5 bases lay outside the gene matches. Germline V gives CDR1 MNHEY, CDR2 SMNVEV (reference sequence). The CDR3 is 15 residues long. The CDR3 sequence is CASSFRTGPYNEQFF. In nucleotides, the CDR3 is TGTGCCAGCAGTTTTCGGACAGGGCCTTACAATGAGCAGTTCTTC.

This chain links TRBV9 with TRBJ2-3, with 8 bases matching TRBD1. The CDR3 spans 14 residues. Germline assignment: CDR1 SGDLS and CDR2 YYNGEE. After removal of 1 base from V and 5 bases from J, the junction contained 3 bases not matched to a gene. CDR3 bases: TGTGCCAGCAGCGTACAGGGGGCAGGAGATACGCAGTATTTT. This encodes CASSVQGAGDTQYF.

This rearrangement joins TRBV29-1 to TRBJ2-3; no clear D gene. Germline CDR1 and CDR2: SQVTM and ANQGSEA. The V gene lost 5 bases and the J gene lost 0 bases, with 15 bases spanning the gap. The CDR3 is 15 residues long. The CDR3 loop is CSVSETHASTDTQYF. DNA for the CDR3: TGCAGCGTTTCGGAGACCCACGCTAGCACAGATACGCAGTATTTT.

The V gene is TRBV19, the J gene TRBJ2-6, with D unresolved. The germline CDR1 and CDR2 sequences are LNHDA and SQIVND (reference sequence). Trimming pared 6 bases from V and 3 bases from J, leaving 12 bases between. This CDR3 contains 15 residues. The CDR3 DNA reads as TGTGCCAGTAGAGTTCGGGTTGATGGGGCCAACGTCCTGACTTTC. Its protein is CASRVRVDGANVLTF.

Concerning this clone itself: Its ends do not fully match the called genes, so a read error is possible. The chain combines TRBV11-3 with TRBJ1-4, with D hard to call. The CDR3 loop spans 14 amino acids. The germline gives CDR1 SGHNT, CDR2 YENEEA. Written as DNA, the CDR3 is TGTGCCAGCAGCTTAGGTGTTCGCTATGGGCCTATCCTTTTT. Translating it yields CASSLGVRYGPILF.

V gene TRBV7-9 combines with J gene TRBJ2-1, with TRBD2 matching 11 bases. Per the germline V gene, CDR1 is SEHNR and CDR2 is FQNEAQ (reference sequence). The CDR3 loop spans 19 amino acids. V shed 4 bases and J 9 bases; nucleotides not matched to a gene: 20. The CDR3: CASSSTGLAVSPSGREQFF. The CDR3 nucleotides are TGTGCCAGCAGCTCGACGGGACTAGCGGTCTCCCCTTCTGGGCGTGAGCAGTTCTTC.

The gene calls are TRBV2 and TRBJ1-6; 7 bases map to TRBD1. This CDR3 is built from 15 residues. The V gene's germline CDR1 is SNHLY and CDR2 FYNNEI. The V and J ends lost 6 bases and 8 bases, in that order; junction bases with no gene match: 10. CDR3 sequence reads: CASSNRQGLDSPLHF. CDR3 DNA sequence: TGTGCCAGCAGCAATAGACAGGGTCTAGATTCACCCCTCCACTTT. Together with reference TRBV2 and TRBJ1-6, the CDR3 gives the full variable domain: EPEVTQTPSHQVTQMGQEVILRCVPISNHLYFYWYRQILGQKVEFLVSFYNNEISEKSEIFDDQFSVERPDGSNFTLKIRSTKLEDSAMYFCASSNRQGLDSPLHFGNGTRLTVT.

J is TRBJ1-1 and V is TRBV12-3 or TRBV12-4; 7 bases line up with TRBD1. The CDR3 is 13 residues long. With 1 base clipped from V and 5 bases from J, the junction kept 1 base outside the gene matches. This CDR3 reads CASSLGTGTEAFF. DNA of the CDR3: TGTGCCAGCAGTTTAGGGACAGGTACTGAAGCTTTCTTT.

The rearrangement links TRBV5-6 to TRBJ2-3; D is undetermined. CDR1 and CDR2 from the germline V gene are SGHDT and YYEEEE. V was cut by 3 bases and J by 12 bases, with 14 bases left in between. This CDR3 has 12 amino acids. The CDR3 DNA reads TGTGCCAGCAGCTCCGCGGTCCGTAGTCAGTATTTT. This sequence encodes CASSSAVRSQYF.